This T cell receptor (beta chain) was captured in a study of regulatory T cells in long-lasting Graves disease. Whole-study findings and limits: The researchers studied only peripheral blood, not thyroid tissue. Persistent Graves' patients showed less TCR diversity than newly diagnosed patients showed.

In building TCR beta libraries, iRepertoire HTBI primers were used together with Arm-PCR of CDR3 regions. TCRdb reprocessed the multiplex PCR reads via MiXCR and lists one record per CDR3 protein. The sample has more than 350,000 distinct CDR3 sequences, 21% seen once. Regarding time point: persistent/refractory GD, antithyroid drugs over 5 years with positive TRAb. PBMC-extracted RNA yielded the TCR library. American Thyroid Association guidelines defined Graves' disease diagnosis. About this clonotype: Its matching antigen is unknown.

Per the germline V gene, CDR1 is SGHDT and CDR2 is YYEEEE. This CDR3 has 16 amino acids. Losses at the gene ends were 0 bases for V and 7 bases for J; bases not matched to a gene: 8. Here the sequenced sample was peripheral blood mononuclear cells (PBMCs), taken when the disease was refractory, from a patient treated with antithyroid drugs. The TCR comes from a female donor with Graves disease. The chain recombines TRBV5-6 with TRBJ1-5, with 9 bases identical to TRBD1. CDR3 sequence: CASSLAKQGAGQPQHF. CDR3 in DNA: TGTGCCAGCAGCTTGGCCAAACAGGGGGCAGGACAGCCCCAGCATTTT.